This is a list of T cell receptor beta chains from one sample in a study of CD8 T cells in ankylosing spondylitis. Each CDR3 protein gets one entry after TCRdb re-called the 5' RACE reads with MiXCR. The sample includes under 250,000 distinct CDR3 sequences, roughly 8% of them seen just once. The sequencing sample was made of blood, either unsorted or a sorted T cell fraction (not recorded which). The receptor set was obtained from a female donor with ankylosing spondylitis or in good health (not recorded which). The CDR3 runs from the conserved cysteine through the conserved F or W. D genes are given only for firm matches. The size of a clone is reported for some rows only, either as once, few or many, or as a class for expanded clones.

D gene	J gene	clone size	V gene	CDR3 protein
-	TRBJ1-2	many	TRBV3-1	CASSQGPTDYGYTF
-	TRBJ1-1	many	TRBV10-3	CAISRGGTEAFF
TRBD2	TRBJ2-4	many	TRBV5-1	CASSSTGGTSGMGKNIQYF
-	TRBJ2-5	many	TRBV15	CATGRQETQYF
TRBD1	TRBJ1-6	many	TRBV12-3/TRBV12-4	CASSPSGQGHSPLHF
-	TRBJ1-2	-	TRBV4-3	CASRSDFYGYTF
TRBD2	TRBJ2-5	many	TRBV11-2	CASSPGTSTLAAEETQYF
-	TRBJ1-2	few	TRBV20-1	CSASTIGGQGRYGYTF
-	TRBJ1-1	many	TRBV19	CASTREVANTEAFF
-	TRBJ1-5	many	TRBV5-1	CASSLDGGRDQPQHF
-	TRBJ2-3	many	TRBV20-1	CSARAGGWWERTDTQYF
TRBD2	TRBJ2-7	many	TRBV20-1	CSAREASGINEQYF
-	TRBJ2-1	many	TRBV12-3/TRBV12-4	CASSFTGLSSYNEQFF
-	TRBJ1-2	-	TRBV5-1	CASSSRQESSYGYTF
-	TRBJ2-1	many	TRBV20-1	CSFPGRGNEQFF
TRBD2	TRBJ2-7	few	TRBV30	CAWTSGASQYF